This T cell receptor beta chain originates from a study of cytomegalovirus exposure and HLA in healthy donors. Overall study results and limits: Later work found most CMV-associated TCR beta chains apparently HLA-restricted. The authors enumerated roughly 180 TCR beta chains as linked to cytomegalovirus.

Comment on this clone: As yet, its antigen is unknown.

The CDR3 extends over 16 amino acids. Germline CDR1 LNHDA, CDR2 SQIVND (reference sequence). The V and J ends lost 4 bases and 7 bases, in that order; junction bases with no gene match: 11. The PCR made use of 60 Vbeta and 13 Jbeta primers. Clones were read by immunoSEQ multiplex PCR, and TCRdb kept only the in-frame ones, dropping some. The table includes more than 85,000 clones, 83% detected once. The chain uses TRBV19 and TRBJ1-5; TRBD1 aligns across 9 bases. The clonotype originates from a man aged 18-30 years in good health and CMV-seronegative. The sample was PBMCs. This chain's CDR3 is CASSTRTGAFRQPQHF. CDR3 nucleotide sequence: TGTGCCAGTAGTACTCGGACAGGGGCGTTTCGGCAGCCCCAGCATTTT.